This T cell receptor beta chain was identified during a study of vaccination effects on CD4 cells after COVID-19 (dated by TCRdb to between 2021 and 2022). Describing the broader study: Two doses of either the BNT162b2 or the mRNA-1273 mRNA SARS-CoV-2 vaccine were administered to participants. The study compared SARS-CoV-2 spike-specific CD4+ TCR repertoires before and after mRNA vaccination in COVID-19 convalescent patients and infection-naive vaccine recipients. Pre-vaccine samples were collected from a couple of convalescent patients 16 days and one week before the first dose, corresponding to 142 and 148 days after COVID-19 diagnosis. The Oncomine TCR Beta short-read assay on an Illumina iSeq 100 was used to sequence cultures from other donors in the study. Altogether, around 11 COVID-19 convalescent patients and several SARS-CoV-2-naive healthy vaccine recipients made up the full study. General findings and caveats noted by the study authors: Clones induced by infection and clones induced by vaccination both contracted markedly at late timepoints after vaccination, which fits with T cell responses waning over time. In convalescent patients, the post-vaccine spike-reactive repertoire consisted mainly of new vaccine-induced clones, largely distinct from infection-induced clones. The study was limited by a small number of convalescent patients and lacked early post-infection timepoints.

Here V drops 1 base and J drops 3 bases, and the junction holds 3 bases not matched to any gene. From the cysteine up to the phenylalanine, the CDR3 has a length of 14 residues. Only CDR3 DNA remains: 42 bases, in frame from the first base. CDR1 is given as SGHRS and CDR2 as YFSETQ, both from the germline V gene. To identify antigen-specific CD4+ T cell clonotypes by their expansion, the ViraFEST assay first stimulated PBMC with viral peptide pools and then applied TCR sequencing. After approximately eleven days of culture, CD4+ T cells were isolated with the EasySep CD4+ T cell isolation kit. Convalescent patients had PCR-confirmed SARS-CoV-2 infection between March and December 2020, before Alpha, Beta and Delta variants emerged in the United States. Each well held under 2.5 million PBMC cultured in IMDM containing roughly 4.9% human AB serum, 8 to 10 IU/ml IL-2 and gentamicin, along with around 9.4 ug/ml peptides. A peptide pool from HIV-1 Nef was used as the negative control culture condition. Half of the culture medium was replaced with fresh IL-2-containing medium on days 3 and 7. Each peptide stimulation condition was cultured in triplicate wells unless otherwise noted. PBMC were separated from whole blood using Ficoll-Paque Plus gradient centrifugation and were then either cryopreserved at -140C or used fresh. The QIAamp micro DNA kit was used to extract genomic DNA from the cultured CD4+ T cells.

Comment on this clone: Which antigen it targets is not known. No much larger clone exists at a distance of one base, and base qualities are not known.

Preparation of the library involved the immunoSEQ multiplex PCR assay. TCR beta CDR3 sequencing was performed on DNA from the cultured, isolated CD4+ T cells. Concerning the study's data processing: The analysis removed non-productive TCR sequences, trimmed reads to the CDR3 region, and retained only CDR3s that were 7 or more amino acids long. Antigen-specific clonotypes were identified with the MANAFEST web app by comparing expansion in peptide wells against reference cultures. For clones to be considered positive, expansion at FDR<0.05 versus reference and all other wells, an odds ratio above 5, and a frequency above 0.1% in two replicate wells were required. Clonotypes significantly expanded in SARS-CoV-2 spike wells and in at least one common cold coronavirus spike condition were defined as cross-reactive. Using the stringdist R package, CDR3 similarity was measured by Levenshtein distance, and unrooted trees were constructed with ape in R 3.6.1. TCRdb holds this immuneACCESS table with in-frame rearrangements only. Some clones are missing; in checked studies, unresolved V genes explain under half, and the rest has no known cause. D and trimming come from the DNA, and the V and J calls and clone size come from that table. The sample yields roughly 70,000 clones; around 72% were counted once. The top ten constitute about 4.7% of the sample.

The chain uses TRBV5-1 and TRBJ2-5, with 7 middle bases fitting TRBD1. The receptor was derived from a human donor who had a prior SARS-CoV-2 infection. The sample was CD4+ T cells from PBMCs cultured with HIV peptides, taken before COVID-19 vaccination. This sample's cell subset or site label indicates: HIV-1 Nef peptide pool negative control/reference culture. The encoded CDR3 is CASSLHRGEETQYF. The base sequence is TGCGCCAGCAGCTTGCACAGGGGAGAAGAGACCCAGTACTTC.